A selection of T cell receptor beta chains follows, all from one sample in a study of T cell responses to AZD1222 COVID-19 vaccine. Clones were read by immunoSEQ multiplex PCR, and TCRdb kept only the in-frame ones, dropping some. The sample has around 60,000 clones, about 90% seen once; the top ten hold roughly 5%. Sample: peripheral blood, taken on day 0 of AZD1222 vaccination. All receptors come from an adult in good health. The CDR3 runs from the conserved cysteine through the conserved F or W. Fields, in order: clone size, D gene, V gene, J gene, CDR3 protein, CDR3 DNA. D genes are given only for firm matches. Clone size, where shown, is once, few, many, or a class for clones that have expanded.

clone size: .; D gene: .; V gene: TRBV23-1; J gene: TRBJ1-6; CDR3 protein: CASSPPVPPLHF; CDR3 DNA: TGCGCCAGCAGTCCCCCCGTTCCCCCCCTCCACTTT
clone size: .; D gene: TRBD1; V gene: TRBV5-1; J gene: TRBJ2-3; CDR3 protein: CASRLGTGKDTQYF; CDR3 DNA: TGCGCCAGCAGGCTAGGGACAGGGAAGGATACGCAGTATTTT
clone size: .; D gene: TRBD1; V gene: TRBV6-1; J gene: TRBJ1-1; CDR3 protein: CASSEGQGLNTEAFF; CDR3 DNA: TGTGCCAGCAGTGAAGGACAGGGGTTGAACACTGAAGCTTTCTTT
clone size: .; D gene: .; V gene: TRBV14; J gene: TRBJ1-5; CDR3 protein: CASSQGPNQPQHF; CDR3 DNA: TGTGCCAGCAGCCAAGGGCCTAATCAGCCCCAGCATTTT
clone size: .; D gene: .; V gene: TRBV7-4; J gene: TRBJ1-5; CDR3 protein: CASSLEQGSNQPQHF; CDR3 DNA: TGTGCCAGCAGCTTAGAACAGGGCAGCAATCAGCCCCAGCATTTT
clone size: .; D gene: .; V gene: TRBV18; J gene: TRBJ1-2; CDR3 protein: CASSPPSVTNYGYTF; CDR3 DNA: TGTGCCAGCTCACCACCATCAGTCACCAACTATGGCTACACCTTC
clone size: .; D gene: TRBD1; V gene: TRBV5-1; J gene: TRBJ1-1; CDR3 protein: CASSLRGGTGTTEAFF; CDR3 DNA: TGCGCCAGCAGCTTACGAGGAGGGACAGGGACCACTGAAGCTTTCTTT
clone size: .; D gene: .; V gene: TRBV5-4; J gene: TRBJ2-3; CDR3 protein: CASSLSGGGYTQYF; CDR3 DNA: TGTGCCAGCAGCCTTAGCGGAGGGGGATATACGCAGTATTTT
clone size: .; D gene: .; V gene: TRBV4-1; J gene: TRBJ1-2; CDR3 protein: CASSQNRATNYGYTF; CDR3 DNA: TGCGCCAGCAGCCAAAACCGGGCCACTAACTATGGCTACACCTTC
clone size: .; D gene: .; V gene: TRBV6-5; J gene: TRBJ1-2; CDR3 protein: CASSTLGHRLGYTF; CDR3 DNA: TGTGCCAGCAGTACCTTGGGACACCGTTTGGGCTACACCTTC
clone size: .; D gene: TRBD2; V gene: TRBV10-3; J gene: TRBJ2-1; CDR3 protein: CAMDSGSGGAGQFF; CDR3 DNA: TGTGCCATGGACTCCGGTAGCGGGGGGGCCGGGCAGTTCTTC
clone size: .; D gene: TRBD2; V gene: TRBV2; J gene: TRBJ2-1; CDR3 protein: CASSASGGWANEQFF; CDR3 DNA: TGTGCCAGCAGTGCCAGCGGGGGGTGGGCCAATGAGCAGTTCTTC
clone size: .; D gene: .; V gene: TRBV9; J gene: TRBJ2-3; CDR3 protein: CASSVLGGGTDTQYF; CDR3 DNA: TGTGCCAGCAGCGTCCTGGGGGGCGGCACAGATACGCAGTATTTT
clone size: .; D gene: .; V gene: TRBV19; J gene: TRBJ1-6; CDR3 protein: CASSPYLRSPLHF; CDR3 DNA: TGTGCCAGTAGTCCATACCTCCGTTCACCCCTCCACTTT
clone size: once; D gene: TRBD1; V gene: TRBV9; J gene: TRBJ2-2; CDR3 protein: CASGIGQGSTGELFF; CDR3 DNA: TGTGCCAGCGGCATTGGACAGGGAAGCACCGGGGAGCTGTTTTTT
clone size: .; D gene: .; V gene: TRBV3-1/TRBV3-2; J gene: TRBJ2-3; CDR3 protein: CASSQDRLRTDTQYF; CDR3 DNA: TGTGCCAGCAGCCAAGATAGGTTGAGGACAGATACGCAGTATTTT